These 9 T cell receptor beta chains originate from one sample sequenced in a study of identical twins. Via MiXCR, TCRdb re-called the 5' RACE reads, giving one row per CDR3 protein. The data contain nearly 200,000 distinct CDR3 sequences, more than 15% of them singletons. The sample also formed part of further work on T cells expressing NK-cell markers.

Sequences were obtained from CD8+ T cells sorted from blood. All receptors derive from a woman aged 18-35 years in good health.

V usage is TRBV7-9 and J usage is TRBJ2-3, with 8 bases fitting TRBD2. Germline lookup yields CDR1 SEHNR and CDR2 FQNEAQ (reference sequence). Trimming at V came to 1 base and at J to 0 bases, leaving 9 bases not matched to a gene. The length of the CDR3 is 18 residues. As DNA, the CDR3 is TGTGCCAGCAGCTTAGGACTAGCGCGTCCTAGCAGCACAGATACGCAGTATTTT. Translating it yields CASSLGLARPSSTDTQYF.

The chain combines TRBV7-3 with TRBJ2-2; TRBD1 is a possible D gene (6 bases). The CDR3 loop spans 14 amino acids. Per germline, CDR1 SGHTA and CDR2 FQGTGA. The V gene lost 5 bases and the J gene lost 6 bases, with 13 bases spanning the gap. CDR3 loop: CASSQLAGAGELFF. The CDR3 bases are TGTGCCAGCAGCCAACTTGCAGGGGCCGGGGAGCTGTTTTTT.

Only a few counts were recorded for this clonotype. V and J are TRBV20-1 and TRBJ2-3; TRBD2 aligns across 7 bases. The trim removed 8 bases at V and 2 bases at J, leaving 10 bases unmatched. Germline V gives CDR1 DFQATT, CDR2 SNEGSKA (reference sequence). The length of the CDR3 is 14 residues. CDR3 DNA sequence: TGCAGTACCCCGGGACTACCGAACACAGATACGCAGTATTTT. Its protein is CSTPGLPNTDTQYF.

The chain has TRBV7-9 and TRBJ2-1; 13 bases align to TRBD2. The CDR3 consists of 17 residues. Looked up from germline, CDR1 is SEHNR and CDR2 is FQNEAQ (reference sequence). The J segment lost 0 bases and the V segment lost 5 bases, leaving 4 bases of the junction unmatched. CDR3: CASSRTSGGASYNEQFF. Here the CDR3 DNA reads TGTGCCAGCAGCCGTACTAGCGGGGGGGCCTCCTACAATGAGCAGTTCTTC.

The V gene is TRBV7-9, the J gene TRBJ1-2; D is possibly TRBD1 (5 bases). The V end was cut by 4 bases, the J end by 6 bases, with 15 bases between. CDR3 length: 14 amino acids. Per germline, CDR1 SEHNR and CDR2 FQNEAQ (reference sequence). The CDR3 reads CASSYRRALHGYTF. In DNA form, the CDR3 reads TGTGCCAGCAGCTACCGCAGGGCCCTCCATGGCTACACCTTC.

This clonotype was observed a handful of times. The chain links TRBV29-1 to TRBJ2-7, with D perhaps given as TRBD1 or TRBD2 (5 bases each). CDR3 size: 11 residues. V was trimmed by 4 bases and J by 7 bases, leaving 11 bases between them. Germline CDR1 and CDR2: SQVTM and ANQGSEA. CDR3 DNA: TGCAGCGTTGTGGTCGAGGGGGAGCAGTACTTC. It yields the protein CSVVVEGEQYF.

DNA for the CDR3: TGTGCCAGCAGGGGAGTGCAGGGTTCCTACGAGCAGTACTTC. Protein product: CASRGVQGSYEQYF. The V and J genes are TRBV6-1 and TRBJ2-7; the D gene could be TRBD1 or TRBD2 (5 bases each). This CDR3 has 14 amino acids. CDR1 and CDR2 from the germline V gene are MNHNS and SASEGT. V shed 6 bases and J shed 1 base, with 13 bases lying between them.

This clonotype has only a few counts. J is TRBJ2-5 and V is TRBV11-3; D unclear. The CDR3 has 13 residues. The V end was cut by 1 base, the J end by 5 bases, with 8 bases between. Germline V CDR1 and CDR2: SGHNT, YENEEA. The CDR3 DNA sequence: TGTGCCAGCAGCTTAGTGACCCGGGAGACCCAGTACTTC. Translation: CASSLVTRETQYF.

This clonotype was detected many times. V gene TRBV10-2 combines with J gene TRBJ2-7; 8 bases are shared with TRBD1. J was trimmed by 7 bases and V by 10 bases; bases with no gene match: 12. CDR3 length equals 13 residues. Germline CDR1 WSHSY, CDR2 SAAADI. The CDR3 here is CAIEDRELREQYF. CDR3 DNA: TGCGCCATCGAGGACAGGGAGCTACGTGAGCAGTACTTC.